This TCR beta chain was recovered during a study of cytomegalovirus exposure and HLA in healthy donors. This table comes from immunoSEQ multiplex PCR, and its TCRdb copy is limited to in-frame clones, with some not included. The data hold 150,000 to 200,000 clones, with approximately 80% observed a single time. Trimming pared 4 bases from V and 5 bases from J, leaving 28 bases between. The CDR3 covers 18 residues. Germline V CDR1 and CDR2: SGHDT, YYEEEE. Study results and limitations: The authors enumerated some 170 TCR beta chains as linked to cytomegalovirus. CMV antigen specificity of a few CMV-associated chains was confirmed in vitro.

A word on this clone: Its specificity is not known.

The chain has TRBV5-6 and TRBJ2-7; maybe TRBD2 (7 bases). This clonotype was obtained from a man aged 25 to 45 in good health and CMV-seropositive. The sequenced sample consisted of PBMCs. The CDR3 loop reads CASSPWGGAISALDEQYF. The CDR3 nucleotides are TGTGCCAGCAGCCCGTGGGGGGGGGCGATTTCGGCGCTAGACGAGCAGTACTTC.